This T cell receptor (beta chain) was found in a study of blood T cell repertoires in COVID-19. Study background: Samples representing acute and convalescent COVID-19 were sourced from the United States, Italy and Spain.

The CDR3 runs to 14 residues. Deletions cut 6 bases from V and 2 bases from J, with 12 bases between. CDR1 LNHDA and CDR2 SQIVND come from the germline V gene (reference sequence). Some clones are missing from TCRdb's copy, which holds only in-frame ones; the method was immunoSEQ multiplex PCR. The repertoire has a few hundred thousand clones, approximately 91% of them found once; the top ten carry 0.7% to 0.95%. J is TRBJ2-3 and V is TRBV19; D gene unclear. This TCR came from a woman between 40 and 55 years old who had been exposed to COVID-19. The sequenced material came from PBMCs or T cells enriched from blood (not recorded which). The CDR3 loop is CASRKTTNTDTQYF. Here the CDR3 DNA reads TGTGCCAGTAGGAAGACGACAAACACAGATACGCAGTATTTT.